The rows below give T cell receptor beta chains drawn from one sample of a study of beta chain features in type 1 diabetes. Repertoires were generated with immunoSEQ multiplex PCR, while TCRdb's copy carries only in-frame clones and drops some. The table lists 150,000 or so clones, 9% to 9.5% of them singletons. The sample consisted of central memory CD4+ T cells from blood. The receptor set was obtained from a man aged 18 to 29 in good health. Both conserved end residues are part of each CDR3. The D gene is left open where the match is weak. The listing skips clone size in some rows; elsewhere it reads once, few, many or a size class.

size,V,D,J,CDR3,DNA
few,TRBV10-3,TRBD2,TRBJ2-5,CAISDVGGGVETQYF,TGTGCCATCAGTGACGTTGGGGGGGGAGTAGAGACCCAGTACTTC
few,TRBV2,TRBD1,TRBJ2-5,CASRRDRGDQETQYF,TGTGCCAGCAGGCGGGACAGGGGGGATCAAGAGACCCAGTACTTC
-,TRBV30,TRBD1,TRBJ2-7,CAWGQGTYEQYF,TGTGCCTGGGGACAGGGGACGTACGAGCAGTACTTC
-,TRBV7-2,TRBD2,TRBJ2-3,CASSRRGLEGYF,TGTGCCAGCAGTCGGCGGGGACTAGAAGGATATTTT
-,TRBV6-5,TRBD2,TRBJ2-1,CASSYSSGGGQDEQFF,TGTGCCAGCAGTTACTCGAGTGGCGGGGGGCAGGATGAGCAGTTCTTC
few,TRBV19,TRBD1,TRBJ1-2,CASSYDRGYGYTF,TGTGCCAGTAGTTACGACAGGGGCTATGGCTACACCTTC
few,TRBV18,-,TRBJ2-7,CASSPPASGTYEQYF,TGTGCCAGCTCACCACCGGCCTCGGGGACCTACGAGCAGTACTTC
-,TRBV29-1,-,TRBJ1-1,CSVEPQSMNTEAFF,TGCAGCGTTGAACCACAGAGCATGAACACTGAAGCTTTCTTT
few,TRBV10-3,TRBD1,TRBJ1-2,CAISVSDRGYGYTF,TGTGCCATCAGTGTATCGGACAGGGGCTATGGCTACACCTTC
-,TRBV27,TRBD1,TRBJ1-5,CASSLGQGAGSNQPQHF,TGTGCCAGCAGTTTAGGACAGGGGGCTGGGAGCAATCAGCCCCAGCATTTT
-,TRBV7-8,TRBD1,TRBJ2-5,CASSWDRVGETQYF,TGTGCCAGCAGCTGGGACAGGGTGGGAGAGACCCAGTACTTC
-,TRBV30,-,TRBJ2-1,CAWRLDSSYNEQFF,TGTGCCTGGAGATTAGACTCCTCCTACAATGAGCAGTTCTTC
many,TRBV7-6,-,TRBJ1-4,CASSLMGGPEKLFF,TGTGCCAGCAGCTTAATGGGGGGGCCTGAAAAACTGTTTTTT
few,TRBV7-6,-,TRBJ1-1,CASSLSQRNTEAFF,TGTGCCAGCAGCCTCTCACAGAGGAACACTGAAGCTTTCTTT
few,TRBV11-2,TRBD2,TRBJ2-5,CASSAYASGPQETQYF,TGTGCCAGCAGCGCTTATGCTAGCGGACCTCAAGAGACCCAGTACTTC
few,TRBV7-2,-,TRBJ2-7,CASSPFTSYEQYF,TGTGCCAGCAGCCCTTTTACTTCCTACGAGCAGTACTTC
-,TRBV7-2,TRBD1,TRBJ1-6,CASSSDRASPLHF,TGTGCCAGCAGCTCGGACAGGGCTTCACCCCTCCACTTT
-,TRBV5-4,-,TRBJ2-3,CASSLRAGVTDTQYF,TGTGCCAGCAGCTTGAGGGCAGGGGTCACAGATACGCAGTATTTT
few,TRBV11-2,TRBD2,TRBJ2-7,CASSSSGGFSYEQYF,TGTGCCAGCAGCTCGAGCGGGGGATTCTCCTACGAGCAGTACTTC
few,TRBV11-2,TRBD1,TRBJ2-5,CASSSGQGGVETQYF,TGTGCCAGCAGCTCCGGACAGGGCGGTGTCGAGACCCAGTACTTC
-,TRBV7-9,TRBD2,TRBJ2-3,CASSSSAGYTDTQYF,TGTGCCAGCAGCTCCTCAGCGGGATACACAGATACGCAGTATTTT
-,TRBV2,TRBD2,TRBJ2-1,CASRRTSGSYNEQFF,TGTGCCAGCAGACGGACTAGCGGCTCCTACAATGAGCAGTTCTTC
-,TRBV7-2,-,TRBJ1-2,CASSFERSSGYTF,TGTGCCAGCAGCTTCGAACGGTCTTCGGGCTACACCTTC
few,TRBV29-1,TRBD1,TRBJ2-3,CSVVLTGATDTQYF,TGCAGCGTTGTCCTGACAGGGGCCACAGATACGCAGTATTTT
-,TRBV7-8,-,TRBJ1-2,CASSLVHPGTRGYTF,TGTGCCAGCAGCTTAGTGCATCCAGGGACTCGTGGCTACACCTTC
few,TRBV7-2,-,TRBJ2-7,CASSQGGVISYEQYF,TGTGCCAGCAGTCAGGGTGGGGTGATCTCCTACGAGCAGTACTTC
few,TRBV28,TRBD1,TRBJ1-3,CASRTGYPGNTIYF,TGTGCCAGCAGGACAGGGTATCCTGGAAACACCATATATTTT
few,TRBV28,TRBD1,TRBJ2-7,CASQGVKGSYEQYF,TGTGCCAGTCAGGGGGTAAAAGGCTCCTACGAGCAGTACTTC
few,TRBV19,TRBD1,TRBJ2-7,CASRGTGLYEQYF,TGTGCCAGTAGGGGGACAGGGCTGTACGAGCAGTACTTC
-,TRBV18,-,TRBJ2-2,CASSARGGELFF,TGTGCCAGCTCAGCCCGGGGCGGGGAGCTGTTTTTT
few,TRBV18,-,TRBJ2-7,CASSPTTQGGEQYF,TGTGCCAGCTCACCTACGACGCAGGGAGGCGAGCAGTACTTC
-,TRBV5-1,TRBD2,TRBJ2-3,CASRTSGRTDTQYF,TGCGCCAGCAGGACTAGCGGACGCACAGATACGCAGTATTTT
-,TRBV12-1,-,TRBJ2-5,CASSFAHRGQETQYF,TGTGCCAGCAGCTTTGCGCACAGGGGGCAAGAGACCCAGTACTTC
-,TRBV30,-,TRBJ2-3,CAWDFTSSTDTQYF,TGTGCCTGGGACTTTACTTCTAGCACAGATACGCAGTATTTT
few,TRBV7-2,-,TRBJ2-7,CASSPQQGSYEQYF,TGTGCCAGCAGCCCCCAACAGGGTTCCTACGAGCAGTACTTC
few,TRBV5-4,-,TRBJ2-2,CASSWGLDETGELFF,TGTGCCAGCAGCTGGGGACTCGATGAGACCGGGGAGCTGTTTTTT
many,TRBV9,-,TRBJ2-4,CASIRIDTAKNIQYF,TGTGCCAGCATCCGAATCGACACAGCCAAAAACATTCAGTACTTC
-,TRBV14,-,TRBJ2-7,CASSPRFPSSYEQYF,TGTGCCAGCAGCCCCCGGTTTCCGTCCTCCTACGAGCAGTACTTC
few,TRBV4-3,-,TRBJ1-1,CASSQQGTEAFF,TGCGCCAGCAGCCAGCAGGGAACTGAAGCTTTCTTT
-,TRBV7-2,-,TRBJ2-2,CASSRQAEFGELFF,TGTGCCAGCAGCCGACAGGCCGAGTTCGGGGAGCTGTTTTTT
-,TRBV2,-,TRBJ1-5,CASSERGASNQPQHF,TGTGCCAGCAGTGAACGGGGGGCGAGCAATCAGCCCCAGCATTTT
-,TRBV6-1,-,TRBJ1-2,CASSEAGGRPDYGYTF,TGTGCCAGCAGTGAAGCAGGAGGACGGCCTGACTATGGCTACACCTTC
-,TRBV5-5,-,TRBJ1-3,CASSRQSSGNTIYF,TGTGCCAGCAGCCGACAGAGCTCTGGAAACACCATATATTTT
-,TRBV18,-,TRBJ2-7,CASSPSRGEQYF,TGTGCCAGCTCACCATCCCGGGGCGAGCAGTACTTC
-,TRBV19,-,TRBJ1-4,CASNSGATNEKLFF,TGTGCCAGTAACTCCGGGGCAACTAATGAAAAACTGTTTTTT
-,TRBV6-5,TRBD1,TRBJ2-7,CASSDRAEQYF,TGTGCCAGCAGCGACAGGGCCGAGCAGTACTTC
few,TRBV9,TRBD2,TRBJ2-7,CASSVGSGGDYEQYF,TGTGCCAGCAGCGTAGGATCGGGGGGGGACTACGAGCAGTACTTC
many,TRBV7-3,-,TRBJ2-5,CASSSGETQYF,TGTGCCAGCAGCTCAGGGGAGACCCAGTACTTC
-,TRBV28,TRBD1,TRBJ1-2,CASTPGTAYGYTF,TGTGCCAGCACTCCCGGGACAGCCTATGGCTACACCTTC
-,TRBV7-3,-,TRBJ1-2,CASSLGINREGYTF,TGTGCCAGCAGCTTAGGGATTAACAGGGAGGGCTACACCTTC
few,TRBV6-6,-,TRBJ1-4,CASGATNEKLFF,TGTGCCAGCGGAGCAACTAATGAAAAACTGTTTTTT
few,TRBV7-9,-,TRBJ2-3,CASSLGQGNTDTQYF,TGTGCCAGCAGCTTAGGGCAGGGAAACACAGATACGCAGTATTTT
few,TRBV7-8,-,TRBJ1-6,CASTGAYNSPLHF,TGTGCCAGCACCGGTGCCTATAATTCACCCCTCCACTTT
few,TRBV5-1,TRBD2,TRBJ2-3,CASSSMTSARTDTQYF,TGCGCCAGCAGCTCGATGACTAGCGCACGCACAGATACGCAGTATTTT
-,TRBV11-2,TRBD1,TRBJ2-5,CASSSRQGQETQYF,TGTGCCAGCAGCTCCCGACAGGGCCAAGAGACCCAGTACTTC